This is a list of T cell receptor beta chains from one sample in a study of shared clonotypes between healthy human individuals. Only in-frame clones appear in the TCRdb table, and some are missing; sequencing was by immunoSEQ multiplex PCR. This table has about 2.4 million clones, 90% to 95% appearing once. Source material: naive CD4+ T cells from PBMCs. Every receptor here comes from a man younger than 35 in good health. Some clones in this sample may be carry-over from other donors' samples. The CDR3 runs from the conserved cysteine through the conserved F or W. The D gene is left open where the match is weak. Some rows mark clone size as missing; the rest say once, few, many or name a class of expanded clone.

>TRBJ1-5|TRBV19|.|.
CASDGGQLNQPQHF
TGTGCCAGCGATGGGGGACAACTCAATCAGCCCCAGCATTTT
>TRBJ1-1|TRBV5-1|TRBD1|.
CASSSGTASTEAFF
TGCGCCAGCAGCTCTGGGACAGCCAGCACTGAAGCTTTCTTT
>TRBJ1-5|TRBV30|.|.
CAWSRGNQPQHF
TGTGCCTGGAGTCGAGGGAATCAGCCCCAGCATTTT
>TRBJ2-2|TRBV28|.|.
CASSPPRAATGELFF
TGTGCCAGCTCTCCCCCTAGGGCGGCCACCGGGGAGCTGTTTTTT
>TRBJ2-5|TRBV19|TRBD1|.
CASSTDLTGRETQYF
TGTGCCAGTAGTACCGATCTGACAGGGCGAGAGACCCAGTACTTC
>TRBJ2-5|TRBV5-5|.|.
CASSLIAVRSAGTQYF
TGTGCCAGCAGCTTGATAGCGGTCCGTTCAGCCGGGACCCAGTACTTC
>TRBJ1-4|TRBV5-1|.|few
CASRLSDEKLFF
TGCGCCAGCAGGCTGTCGGATGAAAAACTGTTTTTT
>TRBJ2-1|TRBV7-2|TRBD2|.
CASSFYTAGGRNEQFF
TGTGCCAGCAGCTTTTATACCGCGGGAGGAAGGAATGAGCAGTTCTTC
>TRBJ2-3|TRBV14|.|.
CASSQGPAGSIDTQYF
TGTGCCAGCAGCCAAGGACCCGCCGGTTCTATAGATACGCAGTATTTT
>TRBJ1-5|TRBV30|.|.
CAWSRNNNQPQHF
TGTGCCTGGAGTCGGAACAACAATCAGCCCCAGCATTTT
>TRBJ2-7|TRBV29-1|TRBD2|.
CSVEGASGRSSYEQYF
TGCAGCGTTGAAGGAGCTAGCGGGCGGAGCTCCTACGAGCAGTACTTC
>TRBJ2-1|TRBV5-4|TRBD1|once
CASSQQGANEQFF
TGTGCCAGCAGCCAACAGGGGGCTAATGAGCAGTTCTTC
>TRBJ1-1|TRBV25-1|TRBD1|.
CASSGDRGGTEAFF
TGTGCCAGCAGTGGAGACAGGGGAGGCACTGAAGCTTTCTTT
>TRBJ1-2|TRBV28|.|.
CASSFSRGADLNYGYTF
TGTGCCAGCAGTTTCTCTCGTGGCGCGGACCTTAACTATGGCTACACCTTC
>TRBJ1-2|TRBV7-9|.|.
CASSNDTF
TGTGCCAGCAGCAACGACACCTTC
>TRBJ2-7|TRBV11-3|.|.
CASSLSGSYEQYF
TGTGCCAGCAGCTTGTCCGGCTCCTACGAGCAGTACTTC
>TRBJ1-1|TRBV18|.|.
CASSPTHLNTEAFF
TGTGCCAGCTCACCAACCCATCTGAACACTGAAGCTTTCTTT
>TRBJ2-1|TRBV9|.|.
CASSPVGTADEQFF
TGTGCCAGCAGTCCCGTCGGGACCGCCGATGAGCAGTTCTTC
>TRBJ2-1|TRBV10-1|.|once
CASSYAGVGDNEQFF
TGCGCCAGCAGTTACGCAGGGGTCGGGGACAATGAGCAGTTCTTC
>TRBJ2-1|TRBV9|TRBD1|once
CASSLRADRGNEQFF
TGTGCCAGCAGCCTCCGGGCGGACAGGGGCAATGAGCAGTTCTTC
>TRBJ1-5|TRBV9|.|.
CASSVEGTQQPQHF
TGTGCCAGCAGCGTGGAGGGCACCCAGCAGCCCCAGCATTTT
>TRBJ2-5|TRBV14|.|.
CASSLRPGETQYF
TGTGCCAGCAGCCTACGGCCAGGAGAGACCCAGTACTTC
>TRBJ2-1|TRBV5-4|TRBD2|.
CASSLGTSVSYNEQFF
TGTGCCAGCAGCTTGGGGACTAGCGTTTCCTACAATGAGCAGTTCTTC
>TRBJ2-5|TRBV7-6|TRBD2|.
CASTLAGAETQYF
TGTGCCAGCACACTAGCGGGAGCCGAGACCCAGTACTTC
>TRBJ2-7|TRBV6-1|TRBD2|.
CASSEGSSGTYEQYF
TGTGCCAGCAGTGAAGGGTCTAGCGGAACCTACGAGCAGTACTTC
>TRBJ2-2|TRBV5-1|TRBD2|few
CASRREGTGELFF
TGCGCCAGCAGGAGGGAGGGCACCGGGGAGCTGTTTTTT
>TRBJ1-2|TRBV11-2|.|.
CASSLGRAYGYTF
TGTGCCAGCAGCTTAGGACGGGCGTATGGCTACACCTTC
>TRBJ2-7|TRBV7-9|TRBD2|.
CASSPAGVKEQYF
TGTGCCAGCAGCCCGGCGGGAGTAAAAGAGCAGTACTTC
>TRBJ2-3|TRBV5-3|TRBD2|.
CARSEKGTSGSPDTQYF
TGTGCCAGAAGCGAAAAGGGGACTAGCGGGAGTCCAGATACGCAGTATTTT
>TRBJ2-1|TRBV11-3|TRBD2|.
CASSLSGGGSYNEQFF
TGTGCCAGCAGCTTAAGCGGGGGGGGCTCCTACAATGAGCAGTTCTTC
>TRBJ1-2|TRBV6-1|.|.
CASSERVGRVPKGYTF
TGTGCCAGCAGTGAAAGAGTTGGCAGGGTCCCAAAGGGCTACACCTTC
>TRBJ1-4|TRBV30|.|.
CAWSETGDSNEKLFF
TGTGCCTGGAGTGAGACAGGCGACTCAAACGAAAAACTGTTTTTT
>TRBJ2-7|TRBV5-1|.|once
CASSRGEGGLYEQYF
TGCGCCAGCAGCCGCGGCGAGGGAGGCCTTTACGAGCAGTACTTC
>TRBJ2-6|TRBV29-1|.|.
CSVEDWSSGANVLTF
TGCAGCGTTGAAGATTGGAGCTCTGGGGCCAACGTCCTGACTTTC
>TRBJ2-2|TRBV27|TRBD1|.
CASSRRQSTGGVHGELFF
TGTGCCAGCAGCCGCCGCCAATCGACAGGGGGCGTCCACGGGGAGCTGTTTTTT
>TRBJ2-3|TRBV18|.|.
CASSPGTDTQYF
TGTGCCAGCTCACCAGGCACAGATACGCAGTATTTT
>TRBJ1-1|TRBV6-4|.|.
CASRTRPNTEAFF
TGTGCCAGCAGGACCCGACCCAACACTGAAGCTTTCTTT
>TRBJ2-6|TRBV5-6|TRBD1|.
CASSPGTGDGANVLTF
TGTGCCAGCAGCCCTGGGACAGGGGATGGGGCCAACGTCCTGACTTTC
>TRBJ1-1|TRBV28|.|.
CASTGVTEAFF
TGTGCCAGCACAGGGGTCACTGAAGCTTTCTTT
>TRBJ2-1|TRBV5-1|TRBD2|.
CASSLVGTSGRSQFF
TGCGCCAGCAGCTTGGTAGGGACTAGCGGGAGGTCCCAGTTCTTC
>TRBJ2-7|TRBV4-1|TRBD2|.
CASSQAKTTGRGLAGVQYF
TGCGCCAGCAGCCAAGCGAAGACCACGGGCCGGGGACTAGCGGGAGTGCAGTACTTC
>TRBJ1-1|TRBV11-2|.|.
CASSATGLNTEAFF
TGTGCCAGCAGCGCCACAGGGCTGAACACTGAAGCTTTCTTT
>TRBJ1-1|TRBV5-5|.|.
CASSLFLGNTEAFF
TGTGCCAGCAGCTTGTTTCTGGGGAACACTGAAGCTTTCTTT
>TRBJ2-1|TRBV27|TRBD2|.
CASSWPGGNEQFF
TGTGCCAGCAGTTGGCCGGGGGGAAATGAGCAGTTCTTC
>TRBJ2-7|TRBV5-4|.|.
CASSSGVMGMGRSYEQYF
TGTGCCAGCAGCTCAGGGGTTATGGGGATGGGGAGGTCCTACGAGCAGTACTTC